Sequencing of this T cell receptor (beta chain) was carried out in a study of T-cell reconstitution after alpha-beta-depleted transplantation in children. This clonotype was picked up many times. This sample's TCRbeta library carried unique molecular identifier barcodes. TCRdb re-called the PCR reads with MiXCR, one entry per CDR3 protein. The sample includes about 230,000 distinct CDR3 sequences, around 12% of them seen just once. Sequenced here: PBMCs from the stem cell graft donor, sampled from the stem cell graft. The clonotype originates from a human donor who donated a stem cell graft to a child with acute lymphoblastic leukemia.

The CDR3, as DNA: TGTGCCAGCAGCCCCCCCAGGGGGAATGAAAAACTGTTTTTT. This sequence encodes CASSPPRGNEKLFF. The chain joins TRBV7-9 to TRBJ1-4, with 7 bases that match TRBD1. J gave up 5 bases and V 5 bases, and 5 bases lay outside the gene matches. The CDR3 is made up of 14 amino acids. Germline CDR1 reads SEHNR; CDR2 reads FQNEAQ (reference sequence). Combining the CDR3 with reference TRBV7-9 and TRBJ1-4 gives the whole variable domain DTGVSQNPRHKITKRGQNVTFRCDPISEHNRLYWYRQTLGQGPEFLTYFQNEAQLEKSRLLSDRFSAERPKGSFSTLEIQRTEQGDSAMYLCASSPPRGNEKLFFGSGTQLSVL.